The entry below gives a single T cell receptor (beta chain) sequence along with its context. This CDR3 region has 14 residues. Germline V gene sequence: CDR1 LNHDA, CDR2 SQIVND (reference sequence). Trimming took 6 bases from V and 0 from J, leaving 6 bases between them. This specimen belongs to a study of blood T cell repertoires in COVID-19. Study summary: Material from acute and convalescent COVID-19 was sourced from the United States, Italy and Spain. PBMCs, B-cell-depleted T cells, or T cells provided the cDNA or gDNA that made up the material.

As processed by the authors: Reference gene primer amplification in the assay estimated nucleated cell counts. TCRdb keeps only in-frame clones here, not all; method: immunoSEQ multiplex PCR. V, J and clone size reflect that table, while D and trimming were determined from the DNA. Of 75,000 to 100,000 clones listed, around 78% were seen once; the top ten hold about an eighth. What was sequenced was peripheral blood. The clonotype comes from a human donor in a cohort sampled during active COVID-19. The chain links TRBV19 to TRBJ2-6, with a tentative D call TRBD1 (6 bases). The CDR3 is CASRDSSGANVLTF. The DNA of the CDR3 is TGTGCCAGTAGGGACAGCTCTGGGGCCAACGTCCTGACTTTC.